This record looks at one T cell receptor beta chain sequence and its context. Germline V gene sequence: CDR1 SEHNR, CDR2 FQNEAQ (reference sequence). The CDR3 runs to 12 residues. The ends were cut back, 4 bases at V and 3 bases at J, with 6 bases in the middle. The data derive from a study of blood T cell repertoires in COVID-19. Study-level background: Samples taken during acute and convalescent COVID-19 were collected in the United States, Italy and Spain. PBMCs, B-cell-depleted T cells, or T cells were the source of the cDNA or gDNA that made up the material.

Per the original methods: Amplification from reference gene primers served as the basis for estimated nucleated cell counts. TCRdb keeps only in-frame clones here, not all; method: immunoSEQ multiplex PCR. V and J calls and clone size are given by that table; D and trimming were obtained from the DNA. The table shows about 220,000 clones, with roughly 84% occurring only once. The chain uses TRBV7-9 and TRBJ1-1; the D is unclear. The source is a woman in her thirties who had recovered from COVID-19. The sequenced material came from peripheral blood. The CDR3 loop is CASSYSDTEAFF. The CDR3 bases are TGTGCCAGCAGCTACAGTGACACTGAAGCTTTCTTT. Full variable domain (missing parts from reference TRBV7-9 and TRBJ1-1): DTGVSQNPRHKITKRGQNVTFRCDPISEHNRLYWYRQTLGQGPEFLTYFQNEAQLEKSRLLSDRFSAERPKGSFSTLEIQRTEQGDSAMYLCASSYSDTEAFFGQGTRLTVV.